Presented here are 28 T cell receptor beta chains from one specimen sequenced in a study of T cell repertoires in cytomegalovirus infection. Each CDR3 protein gets one entry after TCRdb re-called the reads with MiXCR. The top ten clones hold 20% to 30% of a sample with 560,000 or so distinct CDR3 sequences, 16% of them seen once. Sequenced sample: CD8+ T cells from PBMCs. The receptors shown here come from a human donor in good health (CMV status not recorded). Some clones in this sample may be carry-over from other donors' samples.

This clonotype was seen repeatedly, ten times or more. The chain recombines TRBV7-9 with TRBJ1-1; 8 positions agree with TRBD1. The length of the CDR3 is 15 residues. V was clipped by 5 bases and J by 1 base; unmatched bases: 6. Germline V CDR1 and CDR2: SEHNR, FQNEAQ (reference sequence). The CDR3 sequence: CASSAFQGANTEAFF. The CDR3 DNA is TGTGCCAGCAGCGCATTCCAGGGGGCGAACACTGAAGCTTTCTTT.

The chain joins TRBV19 to TRBJ1-5; a weak D match, TRBD1 (6 bases). V dropped 5 bases and J dropped 2 bases, with 13 bases sitting between them. The CDR3 has 15 amino acids. Germline V lookup: CDR1 LNHDA, CDR2 SQIVND (reference sequence). CDR3 in DNA: TGTGCCAGTAGTGGCCCGGGACACGGCAATCAGCCCCAGCATTTT. It is translated as CASSGPGHGNQPQHF.

This clonotype was counted at least ten times. The CDR3 nucleotides are TGTGCCAGCAGCTTAAATGCGGTCTACGAGCAGTACTTC. It yields the protein CASSLNAVYEQYF. The rearrangement links TRBV11-2 to TRBJ2-7; no firm D call. Trimming pared 2 bases from V and 3 bases from J, leaving 8 bases between. Germline lookup yields CDR1 SGHAT and CDR2 FQNNGV. The CDR3 is 13 residues long.

This clonotype was detected ten times or more. This chain links TRBV11-2 with TRBJ2-7, with D possibly matching TRBD1 (5 bases). The V end lost 4 bases, the J end lost 0 bases, and 10 bases lay between the germline ends. Germline CDR1 and CDR2: SGHAT and FQNNGV. CDR3 length: 14 amino acids. The CDR3 reads CASSSSRASYEQYF. DNA of the CDR3: TGTGCCAGCAGCTCGAGCAGGGCCTCCTACGAGCAGTACTTC. The full variable domain, with the rest looked up from reference TRBV11-2 and TRBJ2-7, is EAGVAQSPRYKIIEKRQSVAFWCNPISGHATLYWYQQILGQGPKLLIQFQNNGVVDDSQLPKDRFSAERLKGVDSTLKIQPAKLEDSAVYLCASSSSRASYEQYFGPGTRLTVT.

This clonotype came up a few times. The CDR3 coding sequence is TGTGCCATCAGTGAGATGGTTGAGCAGTTCTTC. Translating gives CAISEMVEQFF. The chain joins TRBV10-3 to TRBJ2-1; D is uncertain. Between the trimmed V and J ends, which lost 2 bases and 9 bases, there was a span of 5 bases. The CDR3 consists of 11 residues. The germline V gene has CDR1 ENHRY and CDR2 SYGVKD.

Points on this clonotype: A much larger clone differs from this one at a single base, so this may be a read error. The chain has TRBV7-9 and TRBJ2-3; the match to TRBD1 covers 10 bases. This CDR3 has 15 residues. V shed 6 bases and J 2 bases; nucleotides not matched to a gene: 5. Germline assignment: CDR1 SEHNR and CDR2 FQNEAQ (reference sequence). The CDR3 loop reads CASRGQGVYTDTQYF. The CDR3 DNA is TGTGCCAGCAGAGGACAGGGGGTATACACAGATACGCAGTATTTT.

This clonotype came up a few times. The CDR3 nucleotides read TGTGCCAGCAGCCAAGATGTCACAGGGGGCGTGAACACTGAAGCTTTCTTT. Translation gives CASSQDVTGGVNTEAFF. The rearrangement uses TRBV3-1 and TRBJ1-1; 9 bases are shared with TRBD1. The CDR3 sequence is 17 residues long. Germline values: CDR1 LGHDT, CDR2 YNNKEL (reference sequence). The V gene end was trimmed by 0 bases and the J gene end by 0 bases; junction bases not matched to a gene: 5.

The V and J genes are TRBV6-6 and TRBJ1-2, with D possibly matching TRBD1 (6 bases). The CDR3 totals 15 residues. Germline V gene sequence: CDR1 MNHNY, CDR2 SVGAGI (reference sequence). V was shortened by 8 bases and J by 4 bases, with 20 bases between the two germline ends. This CDR3 reads CASEPFDRLVYGYTF. The CDR3 bases are TGTGCCAGCGAACCATTCGACAGGCTGGTCTATGGCTACACCTTC.

This clonotype turned up a few times. V is TRBV7-9 and J is TRBJ1-1; D uncertain. CDR1 is SEHNR, CDR2 FQNEAQ, per germline (reference sequence). Trimming removed 1 base from V and 5 bases from J, with 8 bases in between. This CDR3 is built from 13 residues. The CDR3 here is CASSLVVETEAFF. The DNA for the CDR3 is TGTGCCAGCAGCTTAGTTGTGGAAACTGAAGCTTTCTTT. Using reference TRBV7-9 and TRBJ1-1 for the parts outside the CDR3, the full variable domain is DTGVSQNPRHKITKRGQNVTFRCDPISEHNRLYWYRQTLGQGPEFLTYFQNEAQLEKSRLLSDRFSAERPKGSFSTLEIQRTEQGDSAMYLCASSLVVETEAFFGQGTRLTVV.

Only a few counts were recorded for this clonotype. V gene TRBV9 combines with J gene TRBJ1-4; TRBD1 is a possible D gene (5 bases). CDR1 is SGDLS, CDR2 YYNGEE, per germline. Trimming removed 5 bases from V and 8 bases from J, with 13 bases in between. The CDR3 is 13 amino acids. CDR3 DNA sequence: TGTGCCAGCAGGTCCAGGGAAGAGGAAAAACTGTTTTTT. The encoded protein is CASRSREEEKLFF. Based on the CDR3 plus reference TRBV9 and TRBJ1-4, the full variable domain is DSGVTQTPKHLITATGQRVTLRCSPRSGDLSVYWYQQSLDQGLQFLIQYYNGEERAKGNILERFSAQQFPDLHSELNLSSLELGDSALYFCASRSREEEKLFFGSGTQLSVL.

The chain uses TRBV15 and TRBJ2-3; 11 nucleotides agree with TRBD1. Germline lookup yields CDR1 LNHNV and CDR2 YYDKDF (reference sequence). Germline trimming cut 0 bases from V and 6 bases from J; bases unmatched to any gene: 5. CDR3 length: 16 amino acids. Written as DNA, the CDR3 is TGTGCCACCAGCAGAGATAGGACAGGGGGCGCGGATACGCAGTATTTT. Translating gives CATSRDRTGGADTQYF. The full variable domain, with the rest looked up from reference TRBV15 and TRBJ2-3, is DAMVIQNPRYQVTQFGKPVTLSCSQTLNHNVMYWYQQKSSQAPKLLFHYYDKDFNNEADTPDNFQSRRPNTSFCFLDIRSPGLGDTAMYLCATSRDRTGGADTQYFGPGTRLTVL.

This clonotype was detected ten times or more. V usage is TRBV11-2 and J usage is TRBJ1-2; 9 bases are shared with TRBD1. Germline CDR1 SGHAT, CDR2 FQNNGV. The trim removed 5 bases at V and 3 bases at J, leaving 4 bases unmatched. This CDR3 spans 14 amino acids. CDR3 protein: CASSPRQGDYGYTF. The CDR3 DNA follows: TGTGCCAGCAGCCCTCGACAGGGGGACTATGGCTACACCTTC.

This clonotype came up many times. The chain has TRBV29-1 and TRBJ2-1; 9 nucleotides match TRBD2. Germline V gives CDR1 SQVTM, CDR2 ANQGSEA. J gave up 0 bases and V 1 base, and 4 bases lay outside the gene matches. This CDR3 has 16 residues. CDR3 in amino acids: CSVEGGSGGSYNEQFF. CDR3 DNA: TGCAGCGTTGAAGGTGGTAGCGGGGGCTCCTACAATGAGCAGTTCTTC.

The chain recombines TRBV27 with TRBJ1-2, with D uncertain. Trimming pared 3 bases from V and 1 base from J, leaving 6 bases between. The CDR3 has 13 amino acids. The germline V gene encodes CDR1 MNHEY and CDR2 SMNVEV (reference sequence). The CDR3 region has the DNA TGTGCCAGCAGTTTGGGCAGTAACTATGGCTACACCTTC. It specifies CASSLGSNYGYTF.

This clonotype has only a few counts. The rearrangement joins TRBV12-3 or TRBV12-4 to TRBJ2-1; 7 nucleotides align to TRBD1. V lost 2 bases to trimming and J lost 7 bases; unmatched junction nucleotides: 8. CDR3 length: 15 amino acids. CDR3 sequence: CASSLRQGEWNEQFF. The CDR3 nucleotides are TGTGCCAGCAGTTTAAGACAGGGAGAGTGGAATGAGCAGTTCTTC.

The chain couples TRBV2 to TRBJ2-1; D might be TRBD1 or TRBD2, each matching 6 bases. The CDR3 totals 13 residues. Germline V lookup: CDR1 SNHLY, CDR2 FYNNEI. V shed 7 bases and J shed 7 bases, with 14 bases lying between them. CDR3 sequence: CASIGGNGNEQFF. The CDR3 DNA reads as TGTGCCAGCATAGGGGGGAACGGGAATGAGCAGTTCTTC.

This clonotype was picked up a small number of times. The genes are TRBV7-9 and TRBJ1-2; D is uncertain. Germline values: CDR1 SEHNR, CDR2 FQNEAQ (reference sequence). The CDR3 totals 15 residues. Trimming pared 5 bases from V and 4 bases from J, leaving 17 bases between. In DNA form, the CDR3 reads TGTGCCAGCAGCCCGCCGGGGAGAGCCATCTATGGCTACACCTTC. Its translation: CASSPPGRAIYGYTF.

This clonotype has at least ten counts. The rearrangement joins TRBV7-9 to TRBJ2-1; TRBD2 matches at 9 bases. The V segment lost 4 bases and the J segment 6 bases; nucleotides outside the gene matches: 7. Germline CDR1 is SEHNR and CDR2 is FQNEAQ (reference sequence). This CDR3 contains 15 residues. The DNA for the CDR3 is TGTGCCAGCAGCTCGCGGGAGGGCCGGGGCAATGAGCAGTTCTTC. Its translation: CASSSREGRGNEQFF.

Only a few counts were recorded for this clonotype. One end of the junction is discordant with germline, which a read error may explain. The chain joins TRBV4-1 to TRBJ1-1; TRBD1 agrees at 7 bases. Germline values: CDR1 MGHRA, CDR2 YSYEKL. The CDR3 contains 13 residues. CDR3: CASCQGDLTEAFF. The DNA for the CDR3 is TGCGCCAGCTGCCAGGGGGACCTCACTGAAGCTTTCTTT.

This clonotype has only a few counts. The J gene is TRBJ2-5, the V gene TRBV4-1; D remains ambiguous. V was shortened by 3 bases and J by 1 base, with 9 bases between the two germline ends. Germline loops: CDR1 MGHRA, CDR2 YSYEKL. CDR3 size: 14 residues. CDR3 nucleotide sequence: TGCGCCAGCAGCCACGCTGGCGCCCAAGAGACCCAGTACTTC. It encodes CASSHAGAQETQYF.

Concerning this clonotype itself: A much larger clone sits a single nucleotide away, making a read error possible. This chain uses TRBV29-1 with TRBJ2-1; 9 bases are a match to TRBD2. Germline V gives CDR1 SQVTM, CDR2 ANQGSEA. J was trimmed by 2 bases and V by 4 bases; bases with no gene match: 3. The CDR3 is made up of 14 amino acids. The CDR3 coding sequence is TGCAGCGTTGGAAGACTAGCGGCCTACAATGAGCAGTTCTTC. The encoded protein is CSVGRLAAYNEQFF.

Here the CDR3 DNA reads TGTGCCAGCCTCGGGGGGGACCAAGAGACCCAGTACTTC. Protein sequence: CASLGGDQETQYF. The genes are TRBV28 and TRBJ2-5; 8 positions agree with TRBD2. The CDR3 loop spans 13 amino acids. Germline loops: CDR1 MDHEN, CDR2 SYDVKM. Trimming cost V 8 bases and J 0 bases; bases outside gene matches: 2.

The CDR3 loop reads CATSRFGQGDNEQYF. CDR3 nucleotide sequence: TGTGCCACCAGCAGGTTTGGACAGGGGGACAACGAGCAGTACTTC. The chain recombines TRBV15 with TRBJ2-7; 10 nucleotides align to TRBD1. Germline V gene lookup returns CDR1 LNHNV and CDR2 YYDKDF (reference sequence). Trimming cost V 3 bases and J 5 bases; bases outside gene matches: 7. The CDR3 covers 15 residues. Looking up the rest from reference TRBV15 and TRBJ2-7 gives the full variable domain: DAMVIQNPRYQVTQFGKPVTLSCSQTLNHNVMYWYQQKSSQAPKLLFHYYDKDFNNEADTPDNFQSRRPNTSFCFLDIRSPGLGDTAMYLCATSRFGQGDNEQYFGPGTRLTVT.

As for this clonotype: Compared with germline, one end of the junction differs, possibly owing to a read error. The chain is built from TRBV9 and TRBJ2-2; a possible D gene is TRBD2 (6 bases). Germline V gives CDR1 SGDLS, CDR2 YYNGEE. This CDR3 region has 14 residues. CDR3 sequence: CASRVSGTPEELFF. The DNA of the CDR3 is TGTGCCAGCCGCGTTTCCGGGACTCCGGAGGAGCTGTTTTTT.

This clonotype was observed a handful of times. This sequence joins TRBV25-1 and TRBJ2-1, with D possibly matching TRBD1 (7 bases). The V end lost 4 bases, the J end lost 4 bases, and 11 bases lay between the germline ends. Germline-derived CDR1 and CDR2 are MGHDK and SYGVNS. The CDR3 spans 14 residues. The CDR3 protein is CASSAGGGYNEQFF. The CDR3 DNA follows: TGTGCCAGCAGTGCAGGGGGAGGTTACAATGAGCAGTTCTTC.

Comments on this clonotype: Possible read error: a much larger clone is one base away. V gene TRBV7-6 combines with J gene TRBJ2-3, with D tentatively TRBD1 (5 bases). Germline lookup yields CDR1 SGHVS and CDR2 FNYEAQ. The CDR3 runs to 15 residues. This CDR3 is CASSTDVGLSDTQYF. CDR3 sequence (DNA): TGTGCTAGCAGCACCGACGTGGGGCTCAGTGATACGCAGTATTTT.

The sample holds many counts of this clonotype. The rearrangement uses TRBV6-1 and TRBJ2-1; no reliable D call. From germline, CDR1 is MNHNS and CDR2 SASEGT. Deletions cut 5 bases from V and 9 bases from J, with 17 bases between. The CDR3 consists of 14 residues. CDR3 sequence reads: CASSNTGVLIEQFF. CDR3 coding DNA: TGTGCCAGCAGTAACACGGGCGTCCTCATTGAGCAGTTCTTC.

The chain recombines TRBV28 with TRBJ2-5; TRBD2 agrees at 7 bases. Per the germline V gene, CDR1 is MDHEN and CDR2 is SYDVKM. V dropped 10 bases and J dropped 4; count of bases not matched to a gene: 12. The CDR3 spans 14 residues. In nucleotides, the CDR3 is TGTGCCACCCGGGGGGATGGGGGGGGAGAGACCCAGTACTTC. Its protein product is CATRGDGGGETQYF.